Below, 7 T cell receptor beta chains from the same sample are listed, as sequenced in a study of neurological immune-mediated disorders. In TCRdb, the 5' RACE reads were re-called with MiXCR into one record per CDR3 protein. This table holds tens of thousands of distinct CDR3 sequences, 2.5% found once. The sample comprised PBMCs. Receptors were obtained from a man aged 45-60 years with multiple sclerosis.

This clonotype occurred many times. V usage is TRBV6-6 and J usage is TRBJ1-1; D is possibly TRBD1 (5 bases). Germline assignment: CDR1 MNHNY and CDR2 SVGAGI (reference sequence). The CDR3 is 14 residues long. Trimming removed 5 bases from V and 1 base from J, with 11 bases in between. In DNA, the CDR3 is TGTGCCAGCAGTCCCAGGGCTGGGAACACTGAAGCTTTCTTT. Amino acids: CASSPRAGNTEAFF.

There are many counts of this clonotype. V is TRBV5-1 and J is TRBJ2-3; D gene ambiguous. The CDR3 runs to 16 residues. Between the trimmed V and J ends, which lost 4 bases and 0 bases, there was a span of 15 bases. Germline V lookup: CDR1 SGHRS, CDR2 YFSETQ. CDR3 protein: CASSPFGPISTDTQYF. The CDR3 DNA is TGCGCCAGCAGCCCTTTCGGACCGATTAGCACAGATACGCAGTATTTT.

This clonotype has a count of ten or more. The gene calls are TRBV7-2 and TRBJ1-4; D is perhaps TRBD1 (5 bases). Germline loops: CDR1 SGHTA, CDR2 FQGNSA. Trimming took 2 bases from V and 8 from J, leaving 15 bases between them. This CDR3 region has 15 residues. The CDR3 DNA is TGTGCCAGCAGCTTATTGGGCAGGGATACGGAAAAACTGTTTTTT. Protein product: CASSLLGRDTEKLFF.

This clonotype was detected many times. This rearrangement joins TRBV7-2 to TRBJ2-7; D unclear. This CDR3 has 14 residues. Germline V gives CDR1 SGHTA, CDR2 FQGNSA. V dropped 1 base and J dropped 0 bases, with 7 bases sitting between them. The CDR3 sequence is CASSLGWGSYEQYF. CDR3 DNA: TGTGCCAGCAGCTTAGGGTGGGGCTCCTACGAGCAGTACTTC.

This clonotype appeared many times. CDR3 protein: CATGGPGTDTQYF. For the CDR3, the DNA is TGTGCCACCGGGGGACCCGGCACAGATACGCAGTATTTT. The chain recombines TRBV24-1 with TRBJ2-3; D is tentatively TRBD1 or TRBD2 (5 bases each). This CDR3 comprises 13 residues. V shed 9 bases and J shed 1 base, with 10 bases lying between them. CDR1 and CDR2 from the germline V gene are KGHDR and SFDVKD.

This clonotype was seen ten or more times. The V gene is TRBV5-1, the J gene TRBJ2-3; TRBD2 matches 12 bases. After removal of 4 bases from V and 3 bases from J, the junction contained 3 bases not matched to a gene. From germline, CDR1 is SGHRS and CDR2 YFSETQ. CDR3 length equals 15 residues. The CDR3 protein is CASSDGTSGTDTQYF. The CDR3 DNA reads TGCGCCAGCAGCGACGGGACTAGCGGGACAGATACGCAGTATTTT.

This clonotype was seen ten or more times. The CDR3 nucleotides read TGCGCCAGCAGCCAAGGTCAGACAACATATGGCTACACCTTC. Encoded protein: CASSQGQTTYGYTF. This chain connects TRBV4-3 to TRBJ1-2, with unresolved D. The CDR3 runs to 14 residues. Germline CDR1 LGHNA, CDR2 YSLEER. V was shortened by 1 base and J by 5 bases, with 11 bases between the two germline ends.